A single sample gave rise to the 19 T cell receptor beta chains below, sequenced in a study of neoadjuvant anti-PD-1 for oral cavity cancer. TCRdb's copy holds only in-frame clones and misses some; the assay was immunoSEQ multiplex PCR. The data hold 13,000 to 15,000 clones, with 70% to 75% observed a single time. Time point reported: after neoadjuvant nivolumab, at surgical resection. Specimen: PBMCs, collected after nivolumab (anti-PD-1) treatment. The receptors were sampled from a person between 35 and 79 years old with oral cavity squamous cell carcinoma.

The rearrangement links TRBV6-5 to TRBJ2-3; D gene ambiguous. V was clipped by 6 bases and J by 4 bases, with 5 bases between them. This CDR3 comprises 11 residues. Germline CDR1 reads MNHEY; CDR2 reads SVGAGI. This CDR3 is CASSQADTQYF. The CDR3 DNA reads as TGTGCCAGCAGCCAAGCAGATACGCAGTATTTT.

There are a few counts of this clone. This chain uses TRBV27 with TRBJ2-5; D possibly corresponds to TRBD2 (9 bases). The germline V and J ends were trimmed by 4 bases and 1 base, with 19 bases remaining between them. The germline V gene encodes CDR1 MNHEY and CDR2 SMNVEV (reference sequence). The CDR3 runs to 17 residues. CDR3 sequence reads: CASSSRGLAGIQETQYF. The CDR3 DNA is TGTGCCAGCAGTTCCAGGGGGCTAGCGGGGATCCAAGAGACCCAGTACTTC.

The chain recombines TRBV6-1 with TRBJ2-1, with D possibly being TRBD1 or TRBD2 (7 bases each). Germline V gives CDR1 MNHNS, CDR2 SASEGT. This CDR3 spans 17 amino acids. Deletions cut 1 base from V and 3 bases from J, with 16 bases between. As DNA, the CDR3 is TGTGCCAGCAGTGAAGTAGGGGGGGCAGGGGGCTACAATGAGCAGTTCTTC. It yields the protein CASSEVGGAGGYNEQFF.

This chain joins TRBV10-3 and TRBJ2-2; D is possibly TRBD2 (5 bases). CDR1 is ENHRY, CDR2 SYGVKD, per germline. The CDR3 is 12 residues long. V was cut by 2 bases and J by 8 bases, with 6 bases left in between. In DNA form, the CDR3 reads TGTGCCATCAGTGAGGGGAGTGGGGAGCTGTTTTTT. Its protein is CAISEGSGELFF.

This clone was found a few times. V and J are TRBV6-6 and TRBJ1-5; TRBD1 might be the D (6 bases). Trimming pared 6 bases from V and 0 bases from J, leaving 12 bases between. The V gene's germline CDR1 is MNHNY and CDR2 SVGAGI (reference sequence). The CDR3 loop spans 15 amino acids. The CDR3 loop is CASSLDRYSNQPQHF. CDR3 nucleotide sequence: TGTGCCAGCAGCTTAGACAGGTATAGCAATCAGCCCCAGCATTTT.

The chain couples TRBV28 to TRBJ1-5, with D possibly TRBD1 on 6 matching bases. The CDR3 spans 14 residues. Germline CDR1 and CDR2: MDHEN and SYDVKM. Trimming pared 5 bases from V and 7 bases from J, leaving 15 bases between. The CDR3 DNA reads as TGTGCCAGCAGTGGGGGCGGGTCGGGGCAGCCCCAGCATTTT. Translating gives CASSGGGSGQPQHF.

V is TRBV4-2 and J is TRBJ1-2, with 7 bases that match TRBD1. The CDR3 is 14 amino acids. With V trimmed by 7 bases and J by 1 base, 6 bases remained unmatched. Germline V gene lookup returns CDR1 LGHNA and CDR2 YNFKEQ. DNA of the CDR3: TGTGCCAGCACAAAAGACAGGGATAACTATGGCTACACCTTC. Translated, it gives CASTKDRDNYGYTF.

Written as DNA, the CDR3 is TGTGCCTGGAGTGCTGGACTAGAACCAGATACGCAGTATTTT. Translation gives CAWSAGLEPDTQYF. The V gene is TRBV30, the J gene TRBJ2-3; 7 nucleotides match TRBD2. The CDR3 length is 14 residues. The germline CDR1 and CDR2 sequences are GTSNPN and SVGIG (reference sequence). With V trimmed by 1 base and J by 4 bases, 5 bases remained unmatched.

This rearrangement joins TRBV19 to TRBJ1-2; maybe TRBD1 (6 bases). There are 14 residues in the CDR3. Trimming removed 8 bases at V and 4 bases at J, with 17 bases between. Germline V lookup: CDR1 LNHDA, CDR2 SQIVND (reference sequence). CDR3 in amino acids: CASAKGRGIYGYTF. CDR3 DNA: TGTGCCAGTGCGAAGGGCAGGGGCATCTATGGCTACACCTTC.

This clone has more than one count but fewer than ten. The chain uses TRBV11-2 and TRBJ1-2; D is uncertain. The CDR3 totals 13 residues. V was cut by 2 bases and J by 2 bases, with 6 bases left in between. CDR1 is SGHAT, CDR2 FQNNGV, per germline. Here the CDR3 DNA reads TGTGCCAGCAGCTTACCGGGAAACTATGGCTACACCTTC. As protein: CASSLPGNYGYTF.

The V gene is TRBV6-5, the J gene TRBJ1-2; the D gene is possibly TRBD1 (6 bases). Germline V gene sequence: CDR1 MNHEY, CDR2 SVGAGI. The V gene lost 0 bases and the J gene lost 6 bases, with 11 bases spanning the gap. The length of the CDR3 is 14 residues. CDR3 DNA sequence: TGTGCCAGCAGTTACTCCACGGGGGGCAATGGCTACACCTTC. The encoded protein is CASSYSTGGNGYTF.

The rearrangement links TRBV6-5 to TRBJ2-7; 8 nucleotides line up with TRBD1. The CDR3 has 14 amino acids. V trimming: 7 bases; J trimming: 3 bases; junction bases outside the gene matches: 8. From germline, CDR1 is MNHEY and CDR2 SVGAGI. For the CDR3, the DNA is TGTGCCAGCACCAAAGGACAGGGTCTCTACGAGCAGTACTTC. It yields the protein CASTKGQGLYEQYF.

In its sample, this clone ranks as large (0.1 to 1%). V usage is TRBV11-2 and J usage is TRBJ2-1; D perhaps matches TRBD1 (5 bases). The CDR3 runs 15 residues. Trimming left V 2 bases short and J 0 bases short, with 8 bases between. Germline V lookup: CDR1 SGHAT, CDR2 FQNNGV. In DNA form, the CDR3 reads TGTGCCAGCAGCTTAACAGGAAGCTCCTACAATGAGCAGTTCTTC. Protein: CASSLTGSSYNEQFF.

This chain links TRBV5-1 with TRBJ2-5; D might be TRBD1 or TRBD2, each matching 5 bases. The J call is doubtful: the DNA matches TRBJ2-7 better. CDR3 length equals 14 residues. Germline CDR1 reads SGHRS; CDR2 reads YFSETQ. Here the CDR3 DNA reads TGCGCCAGCAGCTCGGGACGGTTCGGCTACGAGCAGTACTTC. Protein: CASSSGRFGYEQYF.

J is TRBJ1-3 and V is TRBV2, with TRBD1 identical over 9 bases. CDR1 SNHLY and CDR2 FYNNEI come from the germline V gene. With 4 bases clipped from V and 4 bases from J, the junction kept 11 bases outside the gene matches. This CDR3 contains 17 residues. CDR3 sequence reads: CASSARGTGRAGNTIYF. CDR3 nucleotide sequence: TGTGCCAGCAGTGCCAGAGGGACAGGGAGGGCAGGAAACACCATATATTTT.

The chain carries TRBV6-1 and TRBJ1-4; D unclear. The CDR3 extends over 14 amino acids. Trimming took off 6 bases at V and 0 bases at J, with 8 bases between the two ends. CDR1 and CDR2 (germline): MNHNS, SASEGT. CDR3 protein: CASRPDATNEKLFF. CDR3 DNA sequence: TGTGCCAGCAGGCCGGACGCAACTAATGAAAAACTGTTTTTT.

This clone came up once. The rearrangement joins TRBV10-3 to TRBJ2-7, with D perhaps matching TRBD1 or TRBD2 (5 bases each). The CDR3 has 15 amino acids. With 0 bases removed from V and 6 bases from J, the gap between germline ends came to 15 bases. CDR1 ENHRY and CDR2 SYGVKD come from the germline V gene. CDR3 bases: TGTGCCATCAGTGAGTCCGGGGCGCGAAGGGCCGAGCAGTACTTC. The encoded protein is CAISESGARRAEQYF.

The chain carries TRBV5-6 and TRBJ2-2; a weak D match, TRBD1 (5 bases). The CDR3 is 15 residues long. Per the germline V gene, CDR1 is SGHDT and CDR2 is YYEEEE. V was cut by 0 bases and J by 0 bases, with 6 bases left in between. The CDR3: CASSLVGANTGELFF. The DNA for the CDR3 is TGTGCCAGCAGCTTGGTAGGGGCGAACACCGGGGAGCTGTTTTTT.

This clone was detected only a few times. The genes are TRBV12-2 and TRBJ1-3. TRBV12-2 is shown as a pseudogene. The CDR3 is made up of 13 amino acids. CDR3 sequence (DNA): TGTGCAAGTCGCGGGGGTTCTGGAAACACCATATATTTT. Amino acid sequence: CASRGGSGNTIYF.